A selection of T cell receptor beta chains follows, all from one sample in a study of T cell clones after liver transplantation. TCRdb's table, derived via immunoSEQ multiplex PCR, lists solely in-frame clones and lacks some. The profile shows tens of thousands of clones, less than 85% of them singletons. Sequencing was performed on CD4+ T cells from blood, taken at the 22-month timepoint. The receptors stem from a human patient who received a liver transplant. The graft donor may have contributed some T cells. The CDR3 runs from the conserved cysteine through the conserved F or W. D genes are given only for firm matches. Expanded clones get a size class; other rows say once, few or many, or leave the size out.

v_call: TRBV28
clone_size: .
cdr3_length: 15
d_call: .
j_call: TRBJ2-6
cdr3_nt: TGTGCCAGCAGTTTCCCGGGCTCCCACACCAACGTCCTGACTTTC
cdr3_aa: CASSFPGSHTNVLTF

v_call: TRBV2
clone_size: .
cdr3_length: 14
d_call: .
j_call: TRBJ2-5
cdr3_nt: TGTGCCAGCAGTCCGCGACTCAGCGGGGAGACCCAGTACTTC
cdr3_aa: CASSPRLSGETQYF

v_call: TRBV2
clone_size: .
cdr3_length: 12
d_call: .
j_call: TRBJ2-3
cdr3_nt: TGTGCCAGCAGTGAAAGCACAGATACGCAGTATTTT
cdr3_aa: CASSESTDTQYF

v_call: TRBV29-1
clone_size: once
cdr3_length: 12
d_call: .
j_call: TRBJ1-1
cdr3_nt: TGCAGCTCTGAGGGAGGGCACACTGAAGCTTTCTTT
cdr3_aa: CSSEGGHTEAFF

v_call: TRBV7-9
clone_size: few
cdr3_length: 14
d_call: .
j_call: TRBJ1-5
cdr3_nt: TGTGCCAGCAGCCTGAGGGATGGCAATCAGCCCCAGCATTTT
cdr3_aa: CASSLRDGNQPQHF

v_call: TRBV7-8
clone_size: .
cdr3_length: 17
d_call: TRBD1
j_call: TRBJ2-2
cdr3_nt: TGTGCCAGCAGCTACTCTCAATCAGGGGGCTACACCGGGGAGCTGTTTTTT
cdr3_aa: CASSYSQSGGYTGELFF

v_call: TRBV21-1
clone_size: once
cdr3_length: 16
d_call: .
j_call: TRBJ2-3
cdr3_nt: TGTGCCAGCAGCAAAGGGGATAGCAAAAGCACAGATACGCAGTATTTT
cdr3_aa: CASSKGDSKSTDTQYF

v_call: TRBV2
clone_size: .
cdr3_length: 15
d_call: TRBD1
j_call: TRBJ2-3
cdr3_nt: TGTGCCAGCAGTTTGGACAGGTTCCTTACAGATACGCAGTATTTT
cdr3_aa: CASSLDRFLTDTQYF

v_call: TRBV4-2
clone_size: .
cdr3_length: 16
d_call: TRBD2
j_call: TRBJ2-5
cdr3_nt: TGTGCCAGCAGCCAAGAAGGGACGGGGGGGCACGAGACCCAGTACTTC
cdr3_aa: CASSQEGTGGHETQYF

v_call: TRBV7-8
clone_size: .
cdr3_length: 13
d_call: .
j_call: TRBJ2-5
cdr3_nt: TGTGCCAGCAGCCGTGACCTAGGGGAGACCCAGTACTTC
cdr3_aa: CASSRDLGETQYF

v_call: TRBV28
clone_size: .
cdr3_length: 11
d_call: .
j_call: TRBJ2-5
cdr3_nt: TGTGCCAGCACGAGAGAAGAGACCCAGTACTTC
cdr3_aa: CASTREETQYF

v_call: TRBV6-5
clone_size: .
cdr3_length: 13
d_call: .
j_call: TRBJ2-7
cdr3_nt: TGTGCCAGTCCTGAGGGGGGGACTCACGAGCAGTACTTC
cdr3_aa: CASPEGGTHEQYF

v_call: TRBV7-2
clone_size: .
cdr3_length: 13
d_call: .
j_call: TRBJ2-2
cdr3_nt: TGTGCCAGCAGCTTATCAGCTACCGGGGAGCTGTTTTTT
cdr3_aa: CASSLSATGELFF

v_call: TRBV27
clone_size: .
cdr3_length: 18
d_call: TRBD1
j_call: TRBJ1-2
cdr3_nt: TGTGCCAGCAGTCCCCTACCCCCCCCACTTACAGGGGAGAAAGGCTACACCTTC
cdr3_aa: CASSPLPPPLTGEKGYTF

v_call: TRBV2
clone_size: few
cdr3_length: 13
d_call: .
j_call: TRBJ1-6
cdr3_nt: TGTGCCAGCAGTGCTTTGACGCATTCACCCCTCCACTTT
cdr3_aa: CASSALTHSPLHF

v_call: TRBV27
clone_size: .
cdr3_length: 16
d_call: TRBD2
j_call: TRBJ2-7
cdr3_nt: TGTGCCAGCAGTTCCGCTCAAGCGGGAGGGCTGTACGAGCAGTACTTC
cdr3_aa: CASSSAQAGGLYEQYF

v_call: TRBV7-2
clone_size: .
cdr3_length: 13
d_call: .
j_call: TRBJ2-3
cdr3_nt: TGTGCCAGCAGCTCTCTAGAGACAGATACGCAGTATTTT
cdr3_aa: CASSSLETDTQYF

v_call: TRBV28
clone_size: .
cdr3_length: 13
d_call: .
j_call: TRBJ2-1
cdr3_nt: TGTGCCAGCCAACAGGGCGGCAACAATGAGCAGTTCTTC
cdr3_aa: CASQQGGNNEQFF

v_call: TRBV2
clone_size: .
cdr3_length: 14
d_call: .
j_call: TRBJ2-2
cdr3_nt: TGTGCCAGCACCACCCGGACAGTCACCGGGGAGCTGTTTTTT
cdr3_aa: CASTTRTVTGELFF

v_call: TRBV5-6
clone_size: .
cdr3_length: 11
d_call: .
j_call: TRBJ2-3
cdr3_nt: TGTGCCAGCAGCTACACAGATACGCAGTATTTT
cdr3_aa: CASSYTDTQYF

v_call: TRBV15
clone_size: .
cdr3_length: 17
d_call: .
j_call: TRBJ2-5
cdr3_nt: TGTGCCACCAGCAGAGACCAGGGAGCGAAGAGACAAGAGACCCAGTACTTC
cdr3_aa: CATSRDQGAKRQETQYF

v_call: TRBV21-1
clone_size: .
cdr3_length: 14
d_call: .
j_call: TRBJ1-1
cdr3_nt: TGTGCCAGCAGCAAAGTCTCCTCGCAGGCTGAAGCTTTCTTT
cdr3_aa: CASSKVSSQAEAFF

v_call: TRBV11-2
clone_size: .
cdr3_length: 16
d_call: TRBD1
j_call: TRBJ2-1
cdr3_nt: TGTGCCAGCAGCTCCCCGGACAGGGGTAACCACAATGAGCAGTTCTTC
cdr3_aa: CASSSPDRGNHNEQFF

v_call: TRBV29-1
clone_size: few
cdr3_length: 11
d_call: .
j_call: TRBJ1-1
cdr3_nt: TGCAGCGTTCAACAGAACACTGAAGCTTTCTTT
cdr3_aa: CSVQQNTEAFF

v_call: TRBV7-3
clone_size: .
cdr3_length: 15
d_call: .
j_call: TRBJ2-5
cdr3_nt: TGTGCCAGCAGCTGGACTCCCGGGGCCCAAGAGACCCAGTACTTC
cdr3_aa: CASSWTPGAQETQYF

v_call: TRBV27
clone_size: .
cdr3_length: 14
d_call: .
j_call: TRBJ2-7
cdr3_nt: TGTGCCAGCAGACCACGATCCGGGTCCCACGAGCAGTACTTC
cdr3_aa: CASRPRSGSHEQYF

v_call: TRBV9
clone_size: few
cdr3_length: 15
d_call: .
j_call: TRBJ1-2
cdr3_nt: TGTGCCAGCAGCACAACTGGGGGATTTAACTATGGCTACACCTTC
cdr3_aa: CASSTTGGFNYGYTF

v_call: TRBV19
clone_size: .
cdr3_length: 15
d_call: TRBD1
j_call: TRBJ1-1
cdr3_nt: TGTGCCAGTCAAGCGACAGGGCCGATGAACACTGAAGCTTTCTTT
cdr3_aa: CASQATGPMNTEAFF

v_call: TRBV5-4
clone_size: .
cdr3_length: 15
d_call: TRBD2
j_call: TRBJ2-3
cdr3_nt: TGTGCCAGCAGCCAAGGGACTAGCGAGACAGATACGCAGTATTTT
cdr3_aa: CASSQGTSETDTQYF

v_call: TRBV4-2
clone_size: .
cdr3_length: 17
d_call: .
j_call: TRBJ2-2
cdr3_nt: TGTGCCAGCAGCCCTTCCTCGACGGCAGTTGACACCGGGGAGCTGTTTTTT
cdr3_aa: CASSPSSTAVDTGELFF

v_call: TRBV7-2
clone_size: few
cdr3_length: 13
d_call: .
j_call: TRBJ1-2
cdr3_nt: TGTGCCAGCAGCTTAACAGACTTCTATGGCTACACCTTC
cdr3_aa: CASSLTDFYGYTF

v_call: TRBV10-3
clone_size: .
cdr3_length: 14
d_call: .
j_call: TRBJ2-5
cdr3_nt: TGTGCCATCAGTGATACAGGGAAAGGAGAGACCCAGTACTTC
cdr3_aa: CAISDTGKGETQYF

v_call: TRBV9
clone_size: .
cdr3_length: 15
d_call: TRBD1
j_call: TRBJ1-2
cdr3_nt: TGTGCCAGCAGCGTTGTGGGACAGGGAAAATATGGCTACACCTTC
cdr3_aa: CASSVVGQGKYGYTF